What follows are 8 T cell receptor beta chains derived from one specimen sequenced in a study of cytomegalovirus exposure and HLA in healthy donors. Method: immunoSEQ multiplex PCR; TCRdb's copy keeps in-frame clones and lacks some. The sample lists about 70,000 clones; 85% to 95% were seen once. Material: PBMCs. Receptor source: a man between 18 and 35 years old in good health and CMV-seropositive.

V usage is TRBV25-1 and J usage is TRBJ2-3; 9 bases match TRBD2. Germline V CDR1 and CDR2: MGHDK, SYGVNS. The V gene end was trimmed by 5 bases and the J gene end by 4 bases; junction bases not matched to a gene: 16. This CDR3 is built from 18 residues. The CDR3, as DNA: TGTGCCAGCAGTCCACTCCAGGGGACTAGCACGGGGGCAGATACGCAGTATTTT. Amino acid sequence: CASSPLQGTSTGADTQYF. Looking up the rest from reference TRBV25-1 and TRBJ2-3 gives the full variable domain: EADIYQTPRYLVIGTGKKITLECSQTMGHDKMYWYQQDPGMELHLIHYSYGVNSTEKGDLSSESTVSRIRTEHFPLTLESARPSHTSQYLCASSPLQGTSTGADTQYFGPGTRLTVL.

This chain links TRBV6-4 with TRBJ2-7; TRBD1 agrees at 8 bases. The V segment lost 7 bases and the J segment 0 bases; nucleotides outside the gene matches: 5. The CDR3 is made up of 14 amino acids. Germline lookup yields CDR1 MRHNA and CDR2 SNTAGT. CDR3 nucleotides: TGTGCCAGCAATCGACAGGGGAGCTCCTACGAGCAGTACTTC. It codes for CASNRQGSSYEQYF.

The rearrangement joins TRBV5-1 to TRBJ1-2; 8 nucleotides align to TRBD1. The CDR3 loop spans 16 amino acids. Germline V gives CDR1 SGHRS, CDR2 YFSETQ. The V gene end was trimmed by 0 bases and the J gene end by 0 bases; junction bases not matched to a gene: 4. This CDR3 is CASSLAADRANYGYTF. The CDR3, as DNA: TGCGCCAGCAGCTTGGCCGCGGACAGGGCTAACTATGGCTACACCTTC.

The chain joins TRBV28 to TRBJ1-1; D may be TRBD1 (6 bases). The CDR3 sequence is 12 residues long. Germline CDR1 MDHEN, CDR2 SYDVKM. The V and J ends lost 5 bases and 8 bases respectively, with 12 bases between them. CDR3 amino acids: CASSDFRGEAFF. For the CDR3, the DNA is TGTGCCAGCAGTGATTTCAGGGGCGAAGCTTTCTTT. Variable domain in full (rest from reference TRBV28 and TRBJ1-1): DVKVTQSSRYLVKRTGEKVFLECVQDMDHENMFWYRQDPGLGLRLIYFSYDVKMKEKGDIPEGYSVSREKKERFSLILESASTNQTSMYLCASSDFRGEAFFGQGTRLTVV.

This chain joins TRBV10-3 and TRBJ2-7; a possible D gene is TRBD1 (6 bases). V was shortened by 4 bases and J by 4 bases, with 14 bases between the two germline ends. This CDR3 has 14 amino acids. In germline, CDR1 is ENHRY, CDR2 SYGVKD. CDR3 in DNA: TGTGCCATCAGTGTCAGGGGCGCCTCGTACGAGCAGTACTTC. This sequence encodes CAISVRGASYEQYF.

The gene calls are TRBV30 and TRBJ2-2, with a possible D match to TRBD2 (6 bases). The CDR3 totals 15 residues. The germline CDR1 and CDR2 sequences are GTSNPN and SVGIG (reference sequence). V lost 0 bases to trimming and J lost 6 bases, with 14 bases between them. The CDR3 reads CAWSVPEGGSGELFF. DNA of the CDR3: TGTGCCTGGAGTGTCCCTGAAGGAGGGTCCGGGGAGCTGTTTTTT.

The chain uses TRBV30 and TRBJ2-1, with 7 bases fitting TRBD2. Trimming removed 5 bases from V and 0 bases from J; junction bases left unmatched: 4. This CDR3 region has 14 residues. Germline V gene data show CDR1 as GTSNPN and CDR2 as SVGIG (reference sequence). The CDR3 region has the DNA TGTGCCTGGGAAGCGGGGAGCTCCTACAATGAGCAGTTCTTC. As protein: CAWEAGSSYNEQFF.

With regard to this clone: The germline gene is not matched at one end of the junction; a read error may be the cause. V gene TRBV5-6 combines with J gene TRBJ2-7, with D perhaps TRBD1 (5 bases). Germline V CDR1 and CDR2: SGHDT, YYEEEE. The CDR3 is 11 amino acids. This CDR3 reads CASRFKTGRMF. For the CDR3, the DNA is TGTGCCAGCCGCTTCAAAACAGGACGGATGTTC.